Listed below are T cell receptor beta chains from one sample, sequenced in a study of monozygotic twins with inflammatory bowel disease. TCRdb reprocessed the 5' RACE reads and stores each CDR3 protein as one record, lacking DNA. This sample's clone table lists 400,000 or so distinct CDR3 sequences. Source material: blood. The receptor source for this set is a human donor with ulcerative colitis or Crohn's disease, or a healthy co-twin of an affected twin (not recorded which). CDR3s include the opening cysteine and the closing phenylalanine or tryptophan. The order of the fields is J gene, V gene, CDR3 protein.

j_call: TRBJ2-1; v_call: TRBV6-2/TRBV6-3; cdr3_aa: CASSYSVPAVKDSYNEQFF
j_call: TRBJ2-3; v_call: TRBV28; cdr3_aa: CASGVRNTDTQYF
j_call: TRBJ2-7; v_call: TRBV6-1; cdr3_aa: CASSEAPSWDRDSYEQYF
j_call: TRBJ2-4; v_call: TRBV5-4; cdr3_aa: CASSVGAVKNIQYF
j_call: TRBJ1-5; v_call: TRBV5-1; cdr3_aa: CASRDDSNQPQHF
j_call: TRBJ1-1; v_call: TRBV6-6; cdr3_aa: CATVGRTLNTEAFF
j_call: TRBJ2-5; v_call: TRBV5-6; cdr3_aa: CASSLIGGRQETQYF
j_call: TRBJ2-4; v_call: TRBV12-3/TRBV12-4; cdr3_aa: CASSITGGPAENIQYF
j_call: TRBJ2-7; v_call: TRBV5-6; cdr3_aa: CASSFAGTEQYF
j_call: TRBJ2-1; v_call: TRBV5-1; cdr3_aa: CASRDGTAYNEQFF
j_call: TRBJ1-6; v_call: TRBV5-5; cdr3_aa: CASSLATGRNSPLHF
j_call: TRBJ2-1; v_call: TRBV6-1; cdr3_aa: CASSDVVLAGEGTDEQFF
j_call: TRBJ2-2; v_call: TRBV12-3/TRBV12-4; cdr3_aa: CASSAGRTANTGELFF
j_call: TRBJ1-2; v_call: TRBV4-3; cdr3_aa: CASRPTDRFYGYTF
j_call: TRBJ2-5; v_call: TRBV12-3/TRBV12-4; cdr3_aa: CASSRPGPMRETQYF
j_call: TRBJ1-5; v_call: TRBV6-1; cdr3_aa: CASSEVDYSNQPQHF
j_call: TRBJ2-3; v_call: TRBV11-2; cdr3_aa: CASSPLGGRGTDTQYF
j_call: TRBJ1-5; v_call: TRBV18; cdr3_aa: CASSPGDLGAPQHF
j_call: TRBJ1-3; v_call: TRBV29-1; cdr3_aa: CSVVFSVPLPSGNTIYF
j_call: TRBJ2-1; v_call: TRBV5-1; cdr3_aa: CASSLAGLAGGRYYNEQFF
j_call: TRBJ1-2; v_call: TRBV6-1; cdr3_aa: CASSTPPGQTYSHGYTF
j_call: TRBJ1-4; v_call: TRBV12-3/TRBV12-4; cdr3_aa: CASSLAPGAATNEKLFF
j_call: TRBJ2-2; v_call: TRBV12-3/TRBV12-4; cdr3_aa: CASSSRQKLSGELFF
j_call: TRBJ1-1; v_call: TRBV29-1; cdr3_aa: CSVRAESTEAFF
j_call: TRBJ2-7; v_call: TRBV27; cdr3_aa: CASSQRDRVLYEQYF
j_call: TRBJ2-5; v_call: TRBV7-2; cdr3_aa: CASSLHPQGVYQETQYF
j_call: TRBJ1-5; v_call: TRBV5-6; cdr3_aa: CASSIQVHPDQPQHF
j_call: TRBJ2-7; v_call: TRBV18; cdr3_aa: CASSPDRGQYF
j_call: TRBJ1-6; v_call: TRBV7-8; cdr3_aa: CASSLGSNPRLDPANSPLHF
j_call: TRBJ1-5; v_call: TRBV7-9; cdr3_aa: CASSLPGDQPQHF
j_call: TRBJ2-3; v_call: TRBV6-1; cdr3_aa: CASTPPSGLKGTQYF
j_call: TRBJ1-5; v_call: TRBV5-1; cdr3_aa: CASSLGLEANQPQHF
j_call: TRBJ2-5; v_call: TRBV12-5; cdr3_aa: CASGVSGETQYF
j_call: TRBJ2-7; v_call: TRBV24-1; cdr3_aa: CATSDLGYEQYF
j_call: TRBJ2-5; v_call: TRBV4-1; cdr3_aa: CASSPRTGRYQETQYF
j_call: TRBJ2-7; v_call: TRBV20-1; cdr3_aa: CSARVPGQGIEQYF
j_call: TRBJ2-1; v_call: TRBV7-9; cdr3_aa: CASSLDWTTLYNEQFF
j_call: TRBJ2-3; v_call: TRBV2; cdr3_aa: CAASLKGSGTDTQYF
j_call: TRBJ2-3; v_call: TRBV27; cdr3_aa: CASSPVGLITDTQYF
j_call: TRBJ2-7; v_call: TRBV5-1; cdr3_aa: CASSSQRGGPYEQYF
j_call: TRBJ1-3; v_call: TRBV4-2; cdr3_aa: CASSQDLIGGGNTIYF
j_call: TRBJ1-1; v_call: TRBV30; cdr3_aa: CAWMIGRNTEAFF
j_call: TRBJ1-1; v_call: TRBV12-1; cdr3_aa: CASSFAGQGAKITEAFF
j_call: TRBJ2-7; v_call: TRBV6-1; cdr3_aa: CASRRDSEASYEQYF
j_call: TRBJ1-1; v_call: TRBV10-3; cdr3_aa: CAISWSVSTEAFF
j_call: TRBJ1-2; v_call: TRBV2; cdr3_aa: CASAADSINYGYTF
j_call: TRBJ2-1; v_call: TRBV24-1; cdr3_aa: CATSDWDKDEQFF
j_call: TRBJ2-5; v_call: TRBV7-2; cdr3_aa: CASSSGPETQYF
j_call: TRBJ2-3; v_call: TRBV7-2; cdr3_aa: CASSPNRGGDTQYF
j_call: TRBJ1-2; v_call: TRBV6-1; cdr3_aa: CASSQRYGSSNYGYTF
j_call: TRBJ2-1; v_call: TRBV7-9; cdr3_aa: CASSPPGLAVPYNEQFF
j_call: TRBJ2-5; v_call: TRBV20-1; cdr3_aa: CSAEPGLAGGRETQYF
j_call: TRBJ2-5; v_call: TRBV7-7; cdr3_aa: CASDRGHQETQYF
j_call: TRBJ2-1; v_call: TRBV28; cdr3_aa: CASSLFGQGTYNEQFF
j_call: TRBJ2-1; v_call: TRBV3-1; cdr3_aa: CASSPSNLAGAHYNEQFF